The entry below describes one T cell receptor (beta chain). It has no known antigen specificity. No base quality values were provided; no much bigger clone lies one nucleotide off. These data come from a study of blood T cell repertoires in COVID-19 (dated by TCRdb to the early 2020s). Context from the whole study: The collaborator samples originated in the United States, Italy and Spain and spanned the acute and convalescent phases of COVID-19. The repertoires were released in a freely available public database meant as a resource for research on the immune response to SARS-CoV-2. HLA class I and class II types, where available, came from metadata supplied by the sample provider rather than from assay-based typing. The material from the prospective study consisted of cDNA or gDNA derived from T cells, B-cell-depleted T cells, or PBMCs. Subjects who had been exposed to COVID-19, were actively infected with it, or had recovered from it provided the deeply sampled blood TCRbeta repertoires that made up the dataset. Samples were obtained from the ongoing ImmuneRACE study (first 160 participants) and from 950 to 1,500 subjects provided by 6 global collaborators. Nearly every sample came with metadata listing a de-identified subject ID, COVID-19 status, age in years and sex. Study-wide findings and limitations: Clinical and demographic metadata were provided uncurated, with the amount varying by source and participant.

The collaborating institutions used their own protocols to collect whole blood in K2EDTA tubes. For TCRbeta analysis, collaborators shipped samples as frozen whole blood, isolated PBMCs, or DNA extracted from either of those sample types. The CDR3 covers 13 residues, taking in both the cysteine and the phenylalanine. The entry retains the CDR3 DNA only, 39 bases that are in frame from base 1. Deletion took 5 bases off V and 2 bases off J, with a span of 10 bases between the germline ends. The CDR1 and CDR2 encoded by the germline V gene (reference sequence) are LNHDA and SQIVND. TCRbeta CDR3 regions were amplified from genomic DNA by means of the immunoSEQ Assay, a bias-controlled multiplex PCR. For the original study's pipeline: The number of nucleated cells in each sample was estimated from the amplification of reference gene primers within the assay. To quantify the absolute abundance of each unique TCRbeta CDR3 rearrangement, sequence reads were collapsed and filtered. For each sample, productive Simpson clonality was calculated as the square root of Simpson's diversity index across productive rearrangements. Entries here come from immuneACCESS through TCRdb and include only in-frame sequences with V and J called. Some clones fail to appear in such tables; in the studies checked, an unresolved V gene covers under half of the shortfall, and the cause of the remainder is unknown. V and J calls plus clone size are reproduced from that table; the DNA served to infer D and trimming. The sample data list 90,000 to 120,000 clones, and around 90% of these were observed just once. In total, the top ten clones hold under 5.5% of the sample.

The sequenced sample was peripheral blood. This clonotype was obtained from a man aged 40-55 years with active or convalescent COVID-19. This chain is built from TRBV19 and TRBJ2-7, and TRBD1 may be the D gene, going by 6 matching bases. The DNA sequence follows: TGTGCCAGTAGTTCGGGACACACCTACGAGCAGTACTTC. Translated, it reads CASSSGHTYEQYF.